A selection of T cell receptor beta chains follows, all from one sample in a study of blood T cell repertoires in COVID-19. Assay used: immunoSEQ multiplex PCR; TCRdb lists only in-frame clones, some missing. The table includes more than 150,000 clones, around 80% detected once. The material sequenced was PBMCs or T cells enriched from blood (not recorded which). Receptors originate from a woman in her sixties who had recovered from COVID-19. Both conserved end residues are trimmed from each CDR3.

J gene | V gene | CDR3 protein
TRBJ2-3 | TRBV2 | ASTRLVGTDTQY
TRBJ2-2 | TRBV11-2 | ASHGQMVTGELF
TRBJ2-5 | TRBV7-9 | ASSLRSGGEDTQY
TRBJ1-3 | TRBV6-5 | ASRPDSTFGNTIY
TRBJ1-1 | TRBV13 | ASAQEEPEAF
TRBJ2-7 | TRBV5-1 | ASSPEPGSGYEQY
TRBJ1-2 | TRBV7-8 | ASSFEGVGYT
TRBJ2-5 | TRBV7-2 | ASSPQRGWGETQY
TRBJ1-6 | TRBV5-1 | ASSLPGESPLH
TRBJ2-7 | TRBV9 | ASSVGGSGSHEQY
TRBJ2-7 | TRBV5-1 | ASSLGGASREEQY
TRBJ2-7 | TRBV7-9 | ASSLTGTGALEQY
TRBJ1-1 | TRBV7-6 | ASSFGENTEAF
TRBJ2-7 | TRBV7-3 | ASSLVGTGGHEQY
TRBJ2-5 | TRBV5-1 | ASSLARETQY
TRBJ2-5 | TRBV5-6 | ASSLVQGIPSYQETQY
TRBJ2-5 | TRBV2 | ASLGQNKETQY
TRBJ2-1 | TRBV6-4 | ASSRDRDFNEQF
TRBJ1-2 | TRBV20-1 | SAAGGQGYT
TRBJ1-4 | TRBV6-6 | ASRRDLNEKLF
TRBJ1-6 | TRBV11-2 | ASSFVGEDNSPLH
TRBJ2-7 | TRBV15 | ATSRESGMGYEQY
TRBJ1-4 | TRBV5-6 | ASSLGGGATNEKLF
TRBJ1-1 | TRBV7-3 | ASSQGGDTEAF
TRBJ1-1 | TRBV29-1 | SVAKWTGPNTEAF
TRBJ1-5 | TRBV15 | ATSDRVDQPQH
TRBJ1-4 | TRBV18 | ASSPEGGKLF